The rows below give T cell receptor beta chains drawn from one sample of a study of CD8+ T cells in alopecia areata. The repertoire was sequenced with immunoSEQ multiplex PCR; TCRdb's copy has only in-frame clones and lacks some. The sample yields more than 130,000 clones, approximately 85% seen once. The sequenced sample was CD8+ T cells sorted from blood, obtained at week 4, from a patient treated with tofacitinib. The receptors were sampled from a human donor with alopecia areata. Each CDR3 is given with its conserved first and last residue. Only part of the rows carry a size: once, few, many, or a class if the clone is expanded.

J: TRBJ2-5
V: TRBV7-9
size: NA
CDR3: CASSSREGRETQYF

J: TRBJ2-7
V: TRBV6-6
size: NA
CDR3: CASSPPGPDGEQYF

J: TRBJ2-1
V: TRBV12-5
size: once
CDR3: CASGGTGGSYNEQFF

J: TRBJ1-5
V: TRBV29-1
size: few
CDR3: CSVGRGGDQPQHF

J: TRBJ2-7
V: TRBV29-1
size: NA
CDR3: CSVEIAGRAYEQYF

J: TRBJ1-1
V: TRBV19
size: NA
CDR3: CASSMVTTEAFF

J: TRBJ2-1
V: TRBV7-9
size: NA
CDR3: CASSPTSGGLYNEQFF

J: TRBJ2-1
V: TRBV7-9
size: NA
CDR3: CASSPTNNEQFF

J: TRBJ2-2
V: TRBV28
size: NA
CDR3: CASSFLAGGPNTGELFF

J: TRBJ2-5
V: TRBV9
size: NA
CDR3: CASSVHGGEETQYF

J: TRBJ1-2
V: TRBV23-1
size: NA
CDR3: CASSQLKTGGHGYTF

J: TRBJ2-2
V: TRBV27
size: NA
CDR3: CASVILVGQGNTGELFF

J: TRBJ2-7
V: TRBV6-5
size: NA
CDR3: CASSSSGTGAYEQYF

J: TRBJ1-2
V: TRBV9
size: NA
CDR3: CASSVASGGRGYTF

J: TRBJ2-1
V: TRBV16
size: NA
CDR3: CASSHGLEEVF

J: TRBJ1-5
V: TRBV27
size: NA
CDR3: CASSVQGPNQPQHF

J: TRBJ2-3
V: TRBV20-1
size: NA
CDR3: CSTLTDTQYF

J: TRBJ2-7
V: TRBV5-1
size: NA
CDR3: CASSLEVWDRAHEQYF

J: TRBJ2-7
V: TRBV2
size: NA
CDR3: CASSEVGQTYEQYF

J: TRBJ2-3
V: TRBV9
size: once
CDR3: CASSVSSDTQYF

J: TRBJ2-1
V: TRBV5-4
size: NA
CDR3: CASSSDDGGPYNEQFF

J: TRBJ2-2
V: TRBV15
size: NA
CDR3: CATRGGTANTGELFF

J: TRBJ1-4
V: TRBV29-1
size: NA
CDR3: CSVEREEKLFF

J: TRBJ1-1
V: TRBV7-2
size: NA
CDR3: CASSLDRDGAFF

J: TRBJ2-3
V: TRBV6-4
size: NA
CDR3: CASSDWIGGADTQYF

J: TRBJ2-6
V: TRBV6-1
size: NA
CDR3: CASSEAGGGANVLTF

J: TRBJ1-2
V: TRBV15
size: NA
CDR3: CATSVRQNYGYTF

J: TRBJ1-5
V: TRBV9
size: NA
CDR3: CASSESGGSNQPQHF

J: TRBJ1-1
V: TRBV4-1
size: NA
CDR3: CASSPKGDTEAFF

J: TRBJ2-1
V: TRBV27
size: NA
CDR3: CASSVGTDYNEQFF

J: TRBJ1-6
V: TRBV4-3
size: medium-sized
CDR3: CASSQEGGLFYNSPLHF

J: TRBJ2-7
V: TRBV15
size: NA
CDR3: CATSSSRLSYEQYF

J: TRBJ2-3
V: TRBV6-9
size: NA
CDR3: CASSLRTDEDTQYF

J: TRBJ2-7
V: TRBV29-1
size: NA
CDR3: CSVVDRSYPHEQYF

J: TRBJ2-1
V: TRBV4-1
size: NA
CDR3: CASSQTVYNEQFF

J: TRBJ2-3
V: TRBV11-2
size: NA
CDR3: CASSFPWTSGGLHTDTQYF

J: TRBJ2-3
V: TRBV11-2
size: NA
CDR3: CASSLEAGLSSTDTQYF

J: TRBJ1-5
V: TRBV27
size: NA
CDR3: CASSREGVMADQPQHF

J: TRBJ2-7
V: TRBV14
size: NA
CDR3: CASSQGWSTSYEQYF

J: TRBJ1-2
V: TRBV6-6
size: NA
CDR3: CATNLYGYTF

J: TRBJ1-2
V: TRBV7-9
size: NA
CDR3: CASRGTGYNYGYTF

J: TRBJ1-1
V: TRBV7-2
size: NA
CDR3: CASSRLDWNTEAFF

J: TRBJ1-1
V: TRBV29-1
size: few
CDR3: CSVEDAGPITEAFF

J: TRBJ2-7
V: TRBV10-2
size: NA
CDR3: CASSEGREQYF

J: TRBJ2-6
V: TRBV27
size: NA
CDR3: CASRLVGAGANVLTF

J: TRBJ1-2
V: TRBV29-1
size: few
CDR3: CSVLGGTTGDNYGYTF